This TCR beta chain originates from a study of molecular identifiers for immune sequencing clone quantification. Study-level information: In replicates, RNA taken from roughly 20,000 or 100,000 naive CD8 cells was divided five ways, and four portions underwent sequencing.

Whole-study findings and limits: Amid some 1 million naive cells, spiked Jurkat TCR RNA from one cell was reportedly still detectable.

This clonotype was detected a few times. The antigen remains undetermined. Previously described methods and listed TCR primers were used for bulk TCR libraries. TCRdb re-called the PCR reads with MiXCR, one entry per CDR3 protein. Among approximately 670,000 distinct CDR3 sequences listed, nearly 20% were seen once. Trimming pared 2 bases from V and 4 bases from J, leaving 9 bases between. The CDR3 extends over 13 amino acids. Germline-derived CDR1 and CDR2 are GTSNPN and SVGIG (reference sequence). The authors sorted naive CD8 T cells as CD8+CD4-CCR7+CD45RA+. The sample was naive CD8+ T cells from blood, with Jurkat cell RNA spiked in. Sample subset: FACS-sorted CD8+CD4-CCR7+CD45RA+ naive T cells. The sequence was obtained from a human donor in good health. Some libraries in this study had Jurkat cell RNA spiked in. The rearrangement uses TRBV30 and TRBJ2-1; D is perhaps TRBD1 (6 bases). In DNA form, the CDR3 reads TGTGCCTGGAGTTCCACAGGGTACAATGAGCAGTTCTTC. Protein: CAWSSTGYNEQFF.